This TCR beta chain derives from a study of technical replicates of blood from a few donors. This CDR3 has 13 amino acids. Trimming took 3 bases from V and 1 from J, leaving 6 bases between them. The germline V gene encodes CDR1 SGHAT and CDR2 FQNNGV. Profiled with immunoSEQ multiplex PCR; TCRdb holds only in-frame clones, not every one. The sample lists about 79,000 clones, approximately 92% occurring once. The specimen was T cells isolated from PBMCs. The clonotype comes from a human donor in good health. Some clones in this sample may be carry-over from other donors' samples. The chain couples TRBV11-2 to TRBJ1-1, with D unresolved. The chain's CDR3 is CASSFNRNTEAFF. CDR3 in DNA: TGTGCCAGCAGCTTCAACAGGAACACTGAAGCTTTCTTT. Drawing the rest from reference TRBV11-2 and TRBJ1-1, the complete variable domain is EAGVAQSPRYKIIEKRQSVAFWCNPISGHATLYWYQQILGQGPKLLIQFQNNGVVDDSQLPKDRFSAERLKGVDSTLKIQPAKLEDSAVYLCASSFNRNTEAFFGQGTRLTVV.